This record concerns one TCR beta chain sequence. This record belongs to a study of OX40 agonist ivuxolimab in advanced cancers. Only in-frame clones appear in the TCRdb table, and some are missing; sequencing was by immunoSEQ multiplex PCR. The sample has tens of thousands of clones; roughly 84% are singletons. The sample was CD4+ or CD8+ T cells sorted from blood, taken in a trial of the OX40 agonist ivuxolimab. This TCR was sampled from an adult with an advanced solid tumor such as melanoma, head and neck, liver or kidney cancer.

CDR3 DNA sequence: TGTGCCTGGAGAGCGGGACAGGCCTCCTACGAGCAGTACTTC. It yields the protein CAWRAGQASYEQYF. J is TRBJ2-7 and V is TRBV30; tentative D call: TRBD1 (8 bases). The CDR3 is made up of 14 amino acids. Deletions cut 3 bases from V and 0 bases from J, with 12 bases between. Germline V lookup: CDR1 GTSNPN, CDR2 SVGIG (reference sequence).